The 20 T cell receptor gamma chains in this list originate from one sample, sequenced in a study of Vδ1+ human thymocytes. Findings and caveats of the study: Thymic TRG and TRD repertoires appeared highly polyclonal, with Gaussian CDR3 length distributions.

Antigen specificity for these receptors is unknown. The template was reverse-transcribed extracted RNA. The CDR3 regions were amplified by multiplex PCR from V-gene primers to a constant-region primer. TCRdb applied CATT to the multiplex PCR reads for clone calling. The table lists tens of thousands of gamma-chain clones, 20% to 25% of them singletons. The specimen sequenced was Vdelta1+ gamma-delta thymocytes from the thymus. Subset reported: FACS-sorted CD3+ TCRalphabeta- TCRVdelta1+ TCRVdelta2- thymocytes. The source is a girl under three years old who had congenital heart surgery.

This sequence joins TRGV3 and TRGJ1 or TRGJ2. CDR1 VTNTFY and CDR2 YDVSTARD come from the germline V gene (reference sequence). CDR3 length: 15 amino acids. The V and J ends lost 3 bases and 2 bases, in that order; junction bases with no gene match: 10. Here the CDR3 reads CATWDVARDYYKKLF. CDR3 DNA sequence: TGTGCCACCTGGGACGTAGCGAGGGATTATTATAAGAAACTCTTT.

Notes on this clone: In the same sample, other DNA sequences code for this CDR3. The rearrangement uses TRGV9 and TRGJ1 or TRGJ2. The trim removed 0 bases at V and 12 bases at J, leaving 5 bases unmatched. This CDR3 has 11 amino acids. Germline assignment: CDR1 GITISATS and CDR2 ISYDGTV (reference sequence). The CDR3 loop reads CALWEVRGKLF. As DNA, the CDR3 is TGTGCCTTGTGGGAGGTGAGGGGGAAACTCTTT.

With regard to this clone: One junction end disagrees with the germline gene, perhaps due to a read error. The chain links TRGV9 to TRGJ1 or TRGJ2. Germline V lookup: CDR1 GITISATS, CDR2 ISYDGTV (reference sequence). The CDR3 runs 14 residues. This CDR3 is CALWEVGNYHKKLF. The CDR3 nucleotides read TGTGCCTTGTGGGAGGTGGGGAATTATCATAAGAAACTCTTT.

The chain has TRGV3 and TRGJP2. This CDR3 is 16 amino acids long. V was pared by 3 bases and J by 0 bases, with 7 bases of the junction left unmatched. The germline CDR1 and CDR2 sequences are VTNTFY and YDVSTARD (reference sequence). CDR3 DNA sequence: TGTGCCACCTGGGACGGGGCATATAGTAGTGATTGGATCAAGACGTTT. It encodes CATWDGAYSSDWIKTF.

The gene calls are TRGV8 and TRGJ1 or TRGJ2. Germline-derived CDR1 and CDR2 are VENAVY and YDSYNSRV. The CDR3 has 12 residues. V was clipped by 5 bases and J by 12 bases; unmatched bases: 13. Written as DNA, the CDR3 is TGTGCCACCTGGGCCCGACCCGATACGAAACTCTTT. Translation gives CATWARPDTKLF.

This clone was detected a few times. Other nucleotide sequences from this sample produce the same CDR3. This chain uses TRGV2 with TRGJ1 or TRGJ2. The germline gives CDR1 EGSNGY, CDR2 YDSYNSKV. Trimming at V came to 1 base and at J to 10 bases, leaving 4 bases not matched to a gene. This CDR3 spans 11 amino acids. The CDR3 is CATWDGGKKLF. CDR3 nucleotides: TGTGCCACCTGGGACGGAGGGAAGAAACTCTTT.

A note on this clone: A much larger clone is a single base away; this may be a read error. V and J are TRGV8 and TRGJ1 or TRGJ2. Germline V lookup: CDR1 VENAVY, CDR2 YDSYNSRV. The CDR3 is 12 amino acids. V was clipped by 5 bases and J by 2 bases; unmatched bases: 3. Here the CDR3 DNA reads TGTGCCACCTGGGGTGATTATTATAAGAAACTCTTT. Residues: CATWGDYYKKLF.

The rearrangement uses TRGV9 and TRGJP. Germline CDR1 GITISATS, CDR2 ISYDGTV (reference sequence). J gave up 7 bases and V 0 bases, and 6 bases lay outside the gene matches. The CDR3 sequence is 17 residues long. CDR3 sequence: CALWEVSSELGKKIKVF. The DNA of the CDR3 is TGTGCCTTGTGGGAGGTGAGTTCGGAGTTGGGCAAAAAAATCAAGGTATTT.

Only one count was recorded for this clone. The gene calls are TRGV5 and TRGJ1 or TRGJ2. The CDR3 spans 15 residues. Per the germline V gene, CDR1 is VINAFY and CDR2 is YDVSNSKD. With 0 bases clipped from V and 6 bases from J, the junction kept 11 bases outside the gene matches. The CDR3 DNA sequence: TGTGCCACCTGGGACAGGCCGAAGCAGCGTTATAAGAAACTCTTT. Amino acid sequence: CATWDRPKQRYKKLF.

This chain uses TRGV2 with TRGJP2. Germline V gene sequence: CDR1 EGSNGY, CDR2 YDSYNSKV. V gave up 5 bases and J gave up 4 bases; unmatched junction bases: 7. This CDR3 comprises 14 residues. The CDR3 sequence is CATWGTISDWIKTF. The DNA for the CDR3 is TGTGCCACCTGGGGTACAATTAGTGATTGGATCAAGACGTTT.

For this clone: Other DNA sequences from this sample encode an identical CDR3 as well. J is TRGJP1 and V is TRGV2. V lost 0 bases and J lost 2; bases outside the gene matches: 9. The CDR3 has 17 residues. Looked up from germline, CDR1 is EGSNGY and CDR2 is YDSYNSKV. CDR3 amino acids: CATWDGRGDTTGWFKIF. In DNA, the CDR3 is TGTGCCACCTGGGACGGGCGGGGAGACACCACTGGTTGGTTCAAGATATTT.

This chain uses TRGV8 with TRGJP1. The V gene's germline CDR1 is VENAVY and CDR2 YDSYNSRV. This CDR3 is built from 13 residues. V was clipped by 1 base and J by 7 bases; unmatched bases: 3. The DNA of the CDR3 is TGTGCCACCTGGGATAGTATTGGTTGGTTCAAGATATTT. Translation gives CATWDSIGWFKIF.

This chain links TRGV8 with TRGJ1 or TRGJ2. Trimming removed 2 bases from V and 5 bases from J; junction bases left unmatched: 9. CDR1 VENAVY and CDR2 YDSYNSRV come from the germline V gene. The CDR3 runs 14 residues. CDR3 DNA: TGTGCCACCTGGGATAATGAGTGTGATTATAAGAAACTCTTT. Amino acids: CATWDNECDYKKLF.

This clone has just a few counts. With a much larger clone just one base away, this may be a read error. The sample carries other DNA sequences with the same CDR3. The rearrangement joins TRGV9 to TRGJ1 or TRGJ2. From germline, CDR1 is GITISATS and CDR2 ISYDGTV (reference sequence). V shed 0 bases and J 2 bases; nucleotides not matched to a gene: 4. The CDR3 loop spans 14 amino acids. In DNA, the CDR3 is TGTGCCTTGTGGGAGGTGCCGTATTATTATAAGAAACTCTTT. This codes for CALWEVPYYYKKLF.

This chain links TRGV9 with TRGJ1 or TRGJ2. The CDR3 spans 13 residues. Germline V gives CDR1 GITISATS, CDR2 ISYDGTV (reference sequence). J was trimmed by 5 bases and V by 5 bases; bases with no gene match: 9. CDR3: CALWALGDYKKLF. The CDR3 DNA reads as TGTGCCTTGTGGGCCCTAGGTGATTATAAGAAACTCTTT.

The chain uses TRGV9 and TRGJ1 or TRGJ2. In germline, CDR1 is GITISATS, CDR2 ISYDGTV (reference sequence). The CDR3 contains 17 residues. V lost 3 bases, J lost 4 bases, and 18 bases stayed unmatched. The DNA of the CDR3 is TGTGCCTTGTGGGAGATGGAAAAGGATTTCGGCTATTATAAGAAACTCTTT. This encodes CALWEMEKDFGYYKKLF.

This clone was picked up a small number of times. This chain joins TRGV3 and TRGJ1 or TRGJ2. Trimming took 1 base from V and 5 from J; bases not matched to a gene: 8. In germline, CDR1 is VTNTFY, CDR2 YDVSTARD (reference sequence). The CDR3 runs to 14 residues. In nucleotides, the CDR3 is TGTGCCACCTGGGACAGCCTAACCGATTATAAGAAACTCTTT. As protein: CATWDSLTDYKKLF.

This clone occurred a few times. J is TRGJ1 or TRGJ2 and V is TRGV9. The CDR3 contains 13 residues. Per the germline V gene, CDR1 is GITISATS and CDR2 is ISYDGTV (reference sequence). After removal of 0 bases from V and 6 bases from J, the junction contained 5 bases not matched to a gene. CDR3 nucleotide sequence: TGTGCCTTGTGGGAGGTGTGGGCTTATAAGAAACTCTTT. This codes for CALWEVWAYKKLF.

This clone turned up a few times. The same CDR3 also results from other DNA sequences found in this sample. The J gene is TRGJP2, the V gene TRGV2. After removal of 0 bases from V and 11 bases from J, the junction contained 6 bases not matched to a gene. Germline V gives CDR1 EGSNGY, CDR2 YDSYNSKV. The CDR3 extends over 13 amino acids. CDR3 protein: CATWDGPGWIKTF. The DNA of the CDR3 is TGTGCCACCTGGGACGGGCCGGGATGGATCAAGACGTTT.

The chain has TRGV4 and TRGJ1 or TRGJ2. The germline CDR1 and CDR2 sequences are EGSTGY and YDSYTSSV. The CDR3 is 19 residues long. With 0 bases clipped from V and 6 bases from J, the junction kept 23 bases outside the gene matches. This chain's CDR3 is CATWDGRGSKLYPGYKKLF. CDR3 nucleotide sequence: TGTGCCACCTGGGATGGGCGAGGGTCAAAGCTTTACCCGGGTTATAAGAAACTCTTT.